The 30 T cell receptor beta chains reported below all come from one sample, sequenced in a study of yellow fever vaccine responses in identical twins. TCRdb called the RT-PCR reads again in MiXCR, with one record for every CDR3 protein. The sample yields 30,000 to 40,000 distinct CDR3 sequences, 50% to 75% seen once. The sequences come from T cells from blood (PBMCs), unsorted or a sorted subset (not recorded which), collected before or after yellow fever vaccination (not recorded which). All receptors derive from a woman aged 18-35 years who received the yellow fever vaccine.

The CDR3 DNA follows: TGTGCCAGCAGCCGGGGAAGCTCCTACAATGAGCAGTTCTTC. Residues: CASSRGSSYNEQFF. The chain carries TRBV7-3 and TRBJ2-1; D is perhaps TRBD2 (5 bases). The germline V and J ends were trimmed by 5 bases and 0 bases, with 8 bases remaining between them. The CDR3 length is 14 residues. Germline CDR1 and CDR2: SGHTA and FQGTGA.

The V gene is TRBV6-1, the J gene TRBJ1-2; a weak D match, TRBD1 (5 bases). V gave up 5 bases and J gave up 4 bases, with 11 bases separating them. Germline-derived CDR1 and CDR2 are MNHNS and SASEGT. The CDR3 is made up of 13 amino acids. The CDR3 DNA reads TGTGCCAGCAGTCCCCGTGGGACCTATGGCTACACCTTC. Protein product: CASSPRGTYGYTF.

The chain links TRBV2 to TRBJ1-3, with no clear D. This CDR3 spans 14 amino acids. Looked up from germline, CDR1 is SNHLY and CDR2 is FYNNEI. V was trimmed by 5 bases and J by 2 bases, leaving 10 bases between them. The CDR3 spells CASSSRGPGNTIYF. DNA of the CDR3: TGTGCCAGCAGTTCGCGAGGCCCTGGAAACACCATATATTTT.

This chain uses TRBV3-1 with TRBJ2-1, with D perhaps TRBD2 (6 bases). Germline V lookup: CDR1 LGHDT, CDR2 YNNKEL (reference sequence). The CDR3 length is 11 residues. Trimming took 3 bases from V and 10 from J, leaving 7 bases between them. CDR3 protein: CASSQGREQFF. Written as DNA, the CDR3 is TGTGCCAGCAGCCAGGGGAGGGAGCAGTTCTTC.

The chain combines TRBV10-3 with TRBJ2-1; D is uncertain. The CDR3 totals 11 residues. Germline loops: CDR1 ENHRY, CDR2 SYGVKD. The ends were cut back, 2 bases at V and 10 bases at J, with 6 bases in the middle. CDR3 protein: CAISEGVEQFF. The CDR3 coding sequence is TGTGCCATCAGTGAGGGGGTGGAGCAGTTCTTC.

In its sample, this clonotype was seen a few times. The V call is TRBV28, the J call TRBJ2-7, with TRBD2 identical over 11 bases. The CDR3 consists of 16 residues. Germline V gives CDR1 MDHEN, CDR2 SYDVKM. Unmatched junction bases numbered 11, after V lost 8 bases and J lost 2 bases. The CDR3 sequence is CASRLRTSGFTYEQYF. CDR3 nucleotide sequence: TGTGCCAGCCGCCTCCGGACTAGCGGGTTTACCTACGAGCAGTACTTC.

CDR3 region: CASSLRLAGQETQYF. CDR3 coding DNA: TGTGCCAGCAGCTTGCGACTAGCGGGGCAAGAGACCCAGTACTTC. V gene TRBV13 combines with J gene TRBJ2-5, with 11 bases lining up with TRBD2. Germline V gene data show CDR1 as PRHDT and CDR2 as FYEKMQ (reference sequence). Trimming cost V 3 bases and J 2 bases; bases outside gene matches: 2. The CDR3 is 15 amino acids.

The chain carries TRBV12-3 or TRBV12-4 and TRBJ1-5, with D uncertain. CDR3 size: 17 residues. V was trimmed by 3 bases and J by 1 base, leaving 16 bases between them. The CDR3, as DNA: TGTGCCAGCAGTTTCGTAGGGATAACCGTCAGCAATCAGCCCCAGCATTTT. It specifies CASSFVGITVSNQPQHF.

The rearrangement uses TRBV18 and TRBJ2-1, with D possibly being TRBD1 (5 bases). In germline, CDR1 is KGHSH, CDR2 LQKENI. The CDR3 runs to 16 residues. Trimming stripped 1 base from V and 6 bases from J, with 16 bases between. In DNA, the CDR3 is TGTGCCAGCTCACCACTCCCAGGGTCGGAATCCAATGAGCAGTTCTTC. It is translated as CASSPLPGSESNEQFF.

The chain employs TRBV7-9 and TRBJ2-1; possibly TRBD1 for D (6 bases). This CDR3 has 14 amino acids. Germline lookup yields CDR1 SEHNR and CDR2 FQNEAQ (reference sequence). V shed 10 bases and J shed 1 base, with 14 bases lying between them. CDR3 nucleotide sequence: TGTGCCACCCAGCTCGGACAGTCCTACAATGAGCAGTTCTTC. This translates into CATQLGQSYNEQFF.

J is TRBJ2-5 and V is TRBV11-2; D might be TRBD2 (6 bases). The germline gives CDR1 SGHAT, CDR2 FQNNGV. Trimming shortened V by 1 base and J by 5 bases, and 23 bases separated the two germline ends. This CDR3 contains 18 residues. This chain's CDR3 is CASSLVFLGTFLGETQYF. CDR3 coding DNA: TGTGCCAGCAGCTTAGTCTTCTTGGGGACTTTCCTAGGGGAGACCCAGTACTTC.

The table lists this clonotype with a few counts. V usage is TRBV7-6 and J usage is TRBJ2-5; 7 bases are a match to TRBD1. CDR3 length: 15 residues. CDR1 and CDR2 from the germline V gene are SGHVS and FNYEAQ. Losses at the gene ends were 2 bases for V and 2 bases for J; bases not matched to a gene: 5. CDR3 nucleotides: TGTGCCAGCAGCTTATCCGACAGGGAGCAAGAGACCCAGTACTTC. It encodes CASSLSDREQETQYF.

The V gene is TRBV6-2 or TRBV6-3, the J gene TRBJ2-1; possible D gene TRBD2, 5 bases. Germline CDR1 and CDR2: MNHEY and SVGEGT. There are 15 residues in the CDR3. V lost 7 bases and J lost 0, with 13 bases in between. CDR3 in DNA: TGTGCCAGCATCGGGTCGGGGAGCTCCTACAATGAGCAGTTCTTC. Translation: CASIGSGSSYNEQFF.

This sequence joins TRBV29-1 and TRBJ2-3; 11 bases match TRBD2. The CDR3 is 15 residues long. In germline, CDR1 is SQVTM, CDR2 ANQGSEA. V shed 6 bases and J 5 bases; nucleotides not matched to a gene: 10. The CDR3 coding sequence is TGCAGCGTCAGCGGGGTAGCGGGGGGGAAAGATACGCAGTATTTT. Its translation: CSVSGVAGGKDTQYF.

Note on this clonotype: A junction boundary mismatches the germline segment, possibly from a read error. V gene TRBV2 combines with J gene TRBJ1-1; D not certain. Germline V gene lookup returns CDR1 SNHLY and CDR2 FYNNEI. The CDR3 extends over 10 amino acids. CDR3 bases: TGTGCCAGCAGTGGAACTCAACCACATTTT. Its translation: CASSGTQPHF.

The J gene is TRBJ1-3, the V gene TRBV9, with a possible D match to TRBD1 (6 bases). CDR3 size: 15 residues. V was clipped by 6 bases and J by 0 bases, with 13 bases between them. CDR1 SGDLS and CDR2 YYNGEE come from the germline V gene. The CDR3 DNA sequence: TGTGCCAGCACCCCCCGGACAGACTCTGGAAACACCATATATTTT. Its protein product is CASTPRTDSGNTIYF.

This chain joins TRBV24-1 and TRBJ2-3; D might be TRBD1 (6 bases). Trimming stripped 10 bases from V and 2 bases from J, with 15 bases between. The V gene's germline CDR1 is KGHDR and CDR2 SFDVKD. This CDR3 comprises 14 residues. The CDR3 coding sequence is TGTGCCACTCGACCGGGACACAACACAGATACGCAGTATTTT. This codes for CATRPGHNTDTQYF.

The rearrangement links TRBV29-1 to TRBJ2-2; 9 bases map to TRBD2. J gave up 2 bases and V 6 bases, and 4 bases lay outside the gene matches. Germline values: CDR1 SQVTM, CDR2 ANQGSEA. The CDR3 totals 14 residues. The CDR3: CSVRLAGNTGELFF. In DNA, the CDR3 is TGCAGCGTCAGGCTAGCGGGAAACACCGGGGAGCTGTTTTTT.

CDR3 loop: CASSYPGGTEAFF. The CDR3 region has the DNA TGTGCCAGCAGTTACCCAGGGGGCACTGAAGCTTTCTTT. The chain links TRBV6-5 to TRBJ1-1; 7 bases agree with TRBD1. From germline, CDR1 is MNHEY and CDR2 SVGAGI. V lost 2 bases to trimming and J lost 4 bases; unmatched junction nucleotides: 1. The CDR3 extends over 13 amino acids.

This clonotype was counted only a few times. This chain links TRBV11-3 with TRBJ2-1; 8 bases match TRBD2. The J segment lost 2 bases and the V segment lost 3 bases, leaving 3 bases of the junction unmatched. Germline V lookup: CDR1 SGHNT, CDR2 YENEEA. CDR3 length: 15 residues. The CDR3 here is CASSFAGGPYNEQFF. DNA of the CDR3: TGTGCCAGCAGCTTTGCGGGGGGCCCCTACAATGAGCAGTTCTTC. Full variable domain (outside the CDR3, taken from reference TRBV11-3 and TRBJ2-1): EAGVVQSPRYKIIEKKQPVAFWCNPISGHNTLYWYLQNLGQGPELLIRYENEEAVDDSQLPKDRFSAERLKGVDSTLKIQPAELGDSAVYLCASSFAGGPYNEQFFGPGTRLTVL.

In DNA, the CDR3 is TGTGCTAGTGCCCGACTAGCGGGAGTCGGGGAGCTGTTTTTT. It specifies CASARLAGVGELFF. The rearrangement uses TRBV12-5 and TRBJ2-2; 12 positions match TRBD2. Trimming cost V 7 bases and J 7 bases; bases outside gene matches: 4. Germline V gives CDR1 LGHNT, CDR2 FRNRAP. The CDR3 runs 14 residues.

This clonotype was counted a few times. The V gene is TRBV2, the J gene TRBJ2-1, with D unclear. Per the germline V gene, CDR1 is SNHLY and CDR2 is FYNNEI. The CDR3 spans 13 residues. The V end was cut by 5 bases, the J end by 0 bases, with 5 bases between. CDR3 bases: TGTGCCAGCAGTCTCAGCTCCTACAATGAGCAGTTCTTC. Residues: CASSLSSYNEQFF.

The rearrangement joins TRBV25-1 to TRBJ2-6, with D possibly TRBD2 on 5 matching bases. Germline V gene data show CDR1 as MGHDK and CDR2 as SYGVNS. V lost 5 bases to trimming and J lost 0 bases, with 11 bases between them. The CDR3 runs to 16 residues. CDR3 amino acids: CASSRFGDSGANVLTF. CDR3 DNA sequence: TGTGCCAGCAGTCGTTTCGGGGACTCTGGGGCCAACGTCCTGACTTTC.

V and J are TRBV6-1 and TRBJ2-1; no firm D call. Germline lookup yields CDR1 MNHNS and CDR2 SASEGT. The CDR3 covers 13 residues. Trimming removed 6 bases from V and 4 bases from J, with 10 bases in between. CDR3 sequence (DNA): TGTGCCAGCAGATCCGACCTATACAATGAGCAGTTCTTC. It encodes CASRSDLYNEQFF.

The chain links TRBV18 to TRBJ2-7; TRBD1 might be the D (6 bases). V was cut by 6 bases and J by 3 bases, with 12 bases left in between. Per the germline V gene, CDR1 is KGHSH and CDR2 is LQKENI. The CDR3 extends over 13 amino acids. The CDR3 bases are TGTGCCAGCTCCCCAGGGGTAAACTACGAGCAGTACTTC. Residues: CASSPGVNYEQYF.

The chain links TRBV20-1 to TRBJ2-3, with D possibly TRBD2 on 6 matching bases. Germline CDR1 DFQATT, CDR2 SNEGSKA (reference sequence). This CDR3 is built from 13 residues. Trimming cost V 4 bases and J 5 bases, with 13 bases left between them. DNA for the CDR3: TGCAGTGCTATTCGTCAGGGAGGAGATACGCAGTATTTT. The encoded protein is CSAIRQGGDTQYF.

This clonotype was counted a few times. The chain couples TRBV2 to TRBJ1-4; possible D gene TRBD1, 5 bases. V was shortened by 2 bases and J by 3 bases, with 10 bases between the two germline ends. Germline CDR1 reads SNHLY; CDR2 reads FYNNEI. This CDR3 is 15 amino acids long. The CDR3 sequence is CASSERGAANEKLFF. As DNA, the CDR3 is TGTGCCAGCAGTGAAAGGGGAGCAGCTAATGAAAAACTGTTTTTT.

The rearrangement joins TRBV29-1 to TRBJ1-5; TRBD1 is a possible D gene (5 bases). Germline V CDR1 and CDR2: SQVTM, ANQGSEA. V shed 4 bases and J shed 2 bases, with 6 bases lying between them. CDR3 length: 12 residues. The CDR3, as DNA: TGCAGCGTTGGGGGGGGCAATCAGCCCCAGCATTTT. Translating gives CSVGGGNQPQHF.

A few counts support this clonotype. The chain couples TRBV10-1 to TRBJ1-1; D may be TRBD1 (5 bases). This CDR3 has 15 amino acids. Trimming left V 2 bases short and J 4 bases short, with 14 bases between. Germline V gene lookup returns CDR1 WNHNN and CDR2 SYGVQD (reference sequence). DNA of the CDR3: TGCGCCAGCAGTGAGGCCGGACGGGACGGCACTGAAGCTTTCTTT. This encodes CASSEAGRDGTEAFF.

This chain links TRBV28 with TRBJ1-2, with TRBD1 matching over 8 bases. J was trimmed by 6 bases and V by 3 bases; bases with no gene match: 3. Germline V CDR1 and CDR2: MDHEN, SYDVKM. The CDR3 runs 13 residues. The CDR3 DNA is TGTGCCAGCAGTTTGCAGGGGGCGCATGGCTACACCTTC. Translated: CASSLQGAHGYTF.